The table lists the clone carrying this T cell receptor (beta chain) with a few counts. Hyperthyroidism in the patients, aged 18 to 65, was newly diagnosed and under 2 months in duration. This sample was included in a study of T cells in Graves' hyperthyroidism and ophthalmopathy. The CDR3 totals 16 residues. Trimming cost V 6 bases and J 3 bases; bases outside gene matches: 10. Per the germline V gene, CDR1 is MNHNS and CDR2 is SASEGT. From RNA transcripts, TCR beta CDR3 regions were amplified. The HTBI primer set drove a first-round RT-PCR of the TCR CDR3. TCRdb ran MiXCR on the multiplex PCR reads and lists one entry per CDR3 protein. The repertoire has 200,000 to 250,000 distinct CDR3 sequences, approximately 17% of them found once; the top ten carry roughly 50%.

This receptor was taken from a man aged 50-60 years with Graves' hyperthyroidism. The chain employs TRBV6-1 and TRBJ1-5, with 8 bases aligning to TRBD1. The source material was blood. The CDR3 loop is CASSSPTGVDNQPQHF. The CDR3 nucleotides are TGTGCCAGCAGCTCCCCGACAGGGGTTGACAATCAGCCCCAGCATTTT.